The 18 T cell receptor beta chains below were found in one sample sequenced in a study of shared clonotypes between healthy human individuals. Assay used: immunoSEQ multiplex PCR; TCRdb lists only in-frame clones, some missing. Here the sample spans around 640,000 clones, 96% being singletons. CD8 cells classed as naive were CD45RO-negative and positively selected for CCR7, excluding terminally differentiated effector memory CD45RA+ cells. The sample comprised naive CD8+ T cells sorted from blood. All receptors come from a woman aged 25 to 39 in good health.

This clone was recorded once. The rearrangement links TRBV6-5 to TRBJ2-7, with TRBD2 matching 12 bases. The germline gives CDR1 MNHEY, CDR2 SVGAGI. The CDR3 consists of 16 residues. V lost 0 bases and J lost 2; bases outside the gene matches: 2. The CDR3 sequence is CASSYSRTSGTYEQYF. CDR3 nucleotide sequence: TGTGCCAGCAGTTACTCCCGGACTAGCGGGACCTACGAGCAGTACTTC.

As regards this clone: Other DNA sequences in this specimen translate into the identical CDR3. CDR3 sequence reads: CASSLASSYEQYF. For the CDR3, the DNA is TGTGCCAGCAGCTTGGCAAGCTCCTACGAGCAGTACTTC. The chain combines TRBV7-9 with TRBJ2-7; no reliable D call. V lost 3 bases and J lost 0, with 6 bases in between. The CDR3 covers 13 residues. CDR1 is SEHNR and CDR2 is FQNEAQ in the germline V gene (reference sequence).

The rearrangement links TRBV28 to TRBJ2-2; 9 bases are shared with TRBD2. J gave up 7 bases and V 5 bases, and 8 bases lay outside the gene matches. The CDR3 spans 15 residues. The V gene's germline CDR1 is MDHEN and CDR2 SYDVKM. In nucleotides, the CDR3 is TGTGCCAGCAGTCTGGCGGGAGGGCCGGACGGGGAGCTGTTTTTT. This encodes CASSLAGGPDGELFF.

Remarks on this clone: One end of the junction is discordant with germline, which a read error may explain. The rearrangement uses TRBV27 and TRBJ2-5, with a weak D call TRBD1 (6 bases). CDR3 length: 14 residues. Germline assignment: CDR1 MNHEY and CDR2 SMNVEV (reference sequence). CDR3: CASSLVGAQGTQYF. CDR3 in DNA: TGTGCCAGCAGTTTGGTGGGGGCCCAAGGGACCCAGTACTTC.

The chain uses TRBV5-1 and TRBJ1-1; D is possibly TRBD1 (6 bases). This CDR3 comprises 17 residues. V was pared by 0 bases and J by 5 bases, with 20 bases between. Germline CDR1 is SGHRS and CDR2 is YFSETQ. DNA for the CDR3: TGCGCCAGCAGCTTGGCCGGGGGGGCCCTGGAGGCAACTGAAGCTTTCTTT. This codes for CASSLAGGALEATEAFF. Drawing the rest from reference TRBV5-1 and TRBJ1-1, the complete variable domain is KAGVTQTPRYLIKTRGQQVTLSCSPISGHRSVSWYQQTPGQGLQFLFEYFSETQRNKGNFPGRFSGRQFSNSRSEMNVSTLELGDSALYLCASSLAGGALEATEAFFGQGTRLTVV.

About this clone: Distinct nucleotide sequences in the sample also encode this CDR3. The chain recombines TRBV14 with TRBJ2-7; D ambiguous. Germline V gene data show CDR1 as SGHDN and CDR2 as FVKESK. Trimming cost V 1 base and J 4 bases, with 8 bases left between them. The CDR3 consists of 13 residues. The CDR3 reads CASSQGTGYEQYF. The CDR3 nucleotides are TGTGCCAGCAGCCAAGGGACCGGGTACGAGCAGTACTTC.

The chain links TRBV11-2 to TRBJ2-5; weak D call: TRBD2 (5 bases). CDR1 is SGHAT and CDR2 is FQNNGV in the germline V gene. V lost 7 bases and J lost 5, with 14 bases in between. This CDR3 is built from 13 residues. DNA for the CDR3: TGTGCCAGCACCGCCGCAGGCGGGGAGACCCAGTACTTC. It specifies CASTAAGGETQYF.

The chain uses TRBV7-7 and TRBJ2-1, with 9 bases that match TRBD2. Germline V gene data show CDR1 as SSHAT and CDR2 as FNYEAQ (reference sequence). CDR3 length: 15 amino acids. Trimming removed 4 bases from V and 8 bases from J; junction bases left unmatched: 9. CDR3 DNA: TGTGCCAGCAGCTCTTATAGCGGGAGTTTTCATGAGCAGTTCTTC. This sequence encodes CASSSYSGSFHEQFF. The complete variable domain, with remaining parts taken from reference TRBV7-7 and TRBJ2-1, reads GAGVSQSPRYKVTKRGQDVTLRCDPISSHATLYWYQQALGQGPEFLTYFNYEAQPDKSGLPSDRFSAERPEGSISTLTIQRTEQRDSAMYRCASSSYSGSFHEQFFGPGTRLTVL.

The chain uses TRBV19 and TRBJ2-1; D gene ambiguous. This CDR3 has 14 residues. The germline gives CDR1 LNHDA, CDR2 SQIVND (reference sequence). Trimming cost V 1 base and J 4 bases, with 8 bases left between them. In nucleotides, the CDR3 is TGTGCCAGTAGTATAGGGTCCGATTACAATGAGCAGTTCTTC. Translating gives CASSIGSDYNEQFF.

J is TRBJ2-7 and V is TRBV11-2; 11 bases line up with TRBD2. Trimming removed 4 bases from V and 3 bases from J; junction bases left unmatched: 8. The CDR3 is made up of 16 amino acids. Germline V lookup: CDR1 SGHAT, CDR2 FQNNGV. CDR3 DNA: TGTGCCAGCAGCTCACTAGCGGGAGCCGACATCTACGAGCAGTACTTC. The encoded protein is CASSSLAGADIYEQYF.

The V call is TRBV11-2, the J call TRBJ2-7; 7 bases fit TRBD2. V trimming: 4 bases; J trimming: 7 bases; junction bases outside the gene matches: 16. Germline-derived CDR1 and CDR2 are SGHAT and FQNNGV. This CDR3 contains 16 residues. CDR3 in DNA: TGTGCCAGCAGCTGGAATGGGTGGGAGGGCTCCGAAGAGCAGTACTTC. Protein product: CASSWNGWEGSEEQYF.

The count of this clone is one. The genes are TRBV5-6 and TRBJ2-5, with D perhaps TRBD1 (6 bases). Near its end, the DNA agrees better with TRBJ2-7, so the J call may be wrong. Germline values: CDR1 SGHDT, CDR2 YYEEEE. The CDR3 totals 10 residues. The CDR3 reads CASNRVEQYF. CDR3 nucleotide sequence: TGTGCCAGCAACAGGGTCGAGCAGTACTTC.

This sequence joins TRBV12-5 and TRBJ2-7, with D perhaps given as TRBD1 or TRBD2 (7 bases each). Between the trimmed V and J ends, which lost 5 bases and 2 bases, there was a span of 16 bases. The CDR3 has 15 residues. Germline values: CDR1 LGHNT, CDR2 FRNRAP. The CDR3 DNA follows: TGTGCTAGTGGTGGCAGCGGGACAGCCCCCTACGAGCAGTACTTC. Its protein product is CASGGSGTAPYEQYF.

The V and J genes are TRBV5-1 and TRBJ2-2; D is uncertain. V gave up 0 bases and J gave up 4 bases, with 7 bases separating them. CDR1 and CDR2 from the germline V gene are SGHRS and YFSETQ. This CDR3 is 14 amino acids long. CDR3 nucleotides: TGCGCCAGCAGCTTGGCGGAGCGCACCGGGGAGCTGTTTTTT. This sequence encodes CASSLAERTGELFF.

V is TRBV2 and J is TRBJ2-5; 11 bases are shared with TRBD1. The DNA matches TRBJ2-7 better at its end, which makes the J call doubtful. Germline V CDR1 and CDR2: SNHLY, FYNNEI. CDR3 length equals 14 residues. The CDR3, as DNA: TGTGCCAGCAGTTGGGACAGGGGGTCCTACGAGCAGTACTTC. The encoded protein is CASSWDRGSYEQYF.

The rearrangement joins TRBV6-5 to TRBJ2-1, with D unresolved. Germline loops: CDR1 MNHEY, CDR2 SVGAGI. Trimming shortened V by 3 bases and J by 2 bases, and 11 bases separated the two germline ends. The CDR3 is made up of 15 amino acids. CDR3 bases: TGTGCCAGCAGTTATGGGCGAAGCACCTACAATGAGCAGTTCTTC. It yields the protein CASSYGRSTYNEQFF.

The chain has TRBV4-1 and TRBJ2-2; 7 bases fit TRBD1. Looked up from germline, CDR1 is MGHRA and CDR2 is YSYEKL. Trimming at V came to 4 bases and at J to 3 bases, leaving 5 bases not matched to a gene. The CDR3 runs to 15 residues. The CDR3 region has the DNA TGCGCCAGCAGCCCTAGACAGGGCGACACCGGGGAGCTGTTTTTT. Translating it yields CASSPRQGDTGELFF.

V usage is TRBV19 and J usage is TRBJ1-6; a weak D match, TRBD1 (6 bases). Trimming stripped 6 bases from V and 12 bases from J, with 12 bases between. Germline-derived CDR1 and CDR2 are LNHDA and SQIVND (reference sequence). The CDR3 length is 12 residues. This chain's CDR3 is CASRDSPGPLHF. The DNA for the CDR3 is TGTGCCAGTAGGGACAGCCCCGGACCCCTCCACTTT.